These 11 T cell receptor beta chains share one sample of origin, sequenced in a study of T-cell memory formation after mild COVID-19. In TCRdb, the 5' RACE reads were re-called with MiXCR into one record per CDR3 protein. The sample records 450,000 or so distinct CDR3 sequences, roughly 25% being singletons. The specimen sequenced was PBMCs or a T cell subset sorted from them (not recorded which). Every receptor here comes from an adult woman who had mild COVID-19 (a few samples of this study predate the infection). Cell type and time point are not known.

The rearrangement joins TRBV14 to TRBJ1-1, with no clear D. Germline V gives CDR1 SGHDN, CDR2 FVKESK. Trimming cost V 1 base and J 4 bases, with 13 bases left between them. This CDR3 has 15 amino acids. The CDR3 bases are TGTGCCAGCAGCCAAGTCTTTTACGGGAGCACTGAAGCTTTCTTT. Its protein is CASSQVFYGSTEAFF.

This chain links TRBV18 with TRBJ1-6; no reliable D call. V was shortened by 2 bases and J by 8 bases, with 13 bases between the two germline ends. In germline, CDR1 is KGHSH, CDR2 LQKENI. This CDR3 comprises 15 residues. DNA of the CDR3: TGTGCCAGCTCACCAAAGGAGGGCCTGGATTCACCCCTCCACTTT. Amino acid sequence: CASSPKEGLDSPLHF.

This clonotype was seen more than once but under ten times. J is TRBJ2-1 and V is TRBV9, with a possible D match to TRBD2 (5 bases). The V and J ends lost 0 bases and 8 bases respectively, with 9 bases between them. CDR1 and CDR2 from the germline V gene are SGDLS and YYNGEE. This CDR3 contains 13 residues. DNA of the CDR3: TGTGCCAGCAGCGTAGCGAGGGTGGATGAGCAGTTCTTC. It yields the protein CASSVARVDEQFF.

The sample holds a few counts of this clonotype. J is TRBJ2-5 and V is TRBV12-2. TRBV12-2 is deemed a pseudogene. This CDR3 comprises 13 residues. CDR3 DNA: TGTGCAAGTCGCTTAGCGACTCAAGAGACCCAGTACTTC. This codes for CASRLATQETQYF.

The CDR3 region has the DNA TGTGCCACCAGCCGACAGGGGGCGCCTAGTGGGGAGACCCAGTACTTC. It specifies CATSRQGAPSGETQYF. This chain uses TRBV24-1 with TRBJ2-5; TRBD1 aligns across 10 bases. V lost 7 bases and J lost 5; bases outside the gene matches: 12. There are 16 residues in the CDR3. Germline V gene data show CDR1 as KGHDR and CDR2 as SFDVKD.

There are a few counts of this clonotype. J is TRBJ2-6 and V is TRBV29-1; D is perhaps TRBD1 or TRBD2 (5 bases each). The V and J ends lost 7 bases and 1 base respectively, with 23 bases between them. This CDR3 region has 18 residues. Germline CDR1 and CDR2: SQVTM and ANQGSEA. The CDR3: CSAVLMRGASSGANVLTF. CDR3 sequence (DNA): TGCAGCGCGGTCCTAATGAGAGGGGCTTCGTCTGGGGCCAACGTCCTGACTTTC.

This chain links TRBV28 with TRBJ2-3; D possibly corresponds to TRBD1 (7 bases). V was trimmed by 4 bases and J by 4 bases, leaving 18 bases between them. The CDR3 contains 16 residues. The germline V gene has CDR1 MDHEN and CDR2 SYDVKM. CDR3 region: CASSSLGQGEADTQYF. In DNA, the CDR3 is TGTGCCAGCAGTTCCCTTGGGCAGGGGGAGGCAGATACGCAGTATTTT.

In this sample, this clonotype turned up a few times. The rearrangement uses TRBV4-1 and TRBJ2-7, with unresolved D. V lost 1 base to trimming and J lost 4 bases, with 11 bases between them. This CDR3 has 14 amino acids. Germline V gene sequence: CDR1 MGHRA, CDR2 YSYEKL. This chain's CDR3 is CASSQGEAKYEQYF. The CDR3 region has the DNA TGCGCCAGCAGCCAAGGAGAAGCTAAATACGAGCAGTACTTC.

The J gene is TRBJ1-1, the V gene TRBV14; 7 bases match TRBD1. The CDR3 spans 14 residues. Losses at the gene ends were 0 bases for V and 6 bases for J; bases not matched to a gene: 4. Germline loops: CDR1 SGHDN, CDR2 FVKESK. The CDR3 DNA sequence: TGTGCCAGCAGCCAAGAACGACAGGGCGCTGAAGCTTTCTTT. This encodes CASSQERQGAEAFF.

The rearrangement links TRBV6-2 or TRBV6-3 to TRBJ2-1, with D tentatively TRBD1 or TRBD2 (5 bases each). The CDR3 has 14 amino acids. Germline V gives CDR1 MNHEY, CDR2 SVGEGT. Trimming removed 5 bases from V and 4 bases from J, with 12 bases in between. CDR3 sequence: CASSAPGRYNEQFF. The CDR3 DNA reads TGTGCCAGCAGTGCCCCGGGACGGTACAATGAGCAGTTCTTC.

V and J are TRBV2 and TRBJ2-3; no clear D. Looked up from germline, CDR1 is SNHLY and CDR2 is FYNNEI. V gave up 7 bases and J gave up 3 bases, with 14 bases separating them. This CDR3 has 14 amino acids. CDR3 loop: CASTPLARTDTQYF. CDR3 bases: TGTGCCAGCACCCCTTTAGCTAGAACAGATACGCAGTATTTT.